These 23 T cell receptor beta chains originate from one sample sequenced in a study of CD8 T cells in Susac syndrome (dated by TCRdb to about 2019). Library prep was done by the immunoSEQ multiplex PCR assay. RNA was extracted using the RNeasy kit, and about 0.45 to 1 microgram was reverse transcribed with random hexamers. TCRdb cleaned the public reads at Q25 with fastp, built clones with MiXCR and kept in-frame beta chains. Each record represents a unique CDR3 protein, reported with the most common genes and DNA among its rows. Across this sample there are a few hundred thousand distinct CDR3 sequences, with about 95% seen only once. The ten largest clones capture 0.075% to 0.095% of the sample. Source material: CD4+ T cells from PBMCs. The receptor set was obtained from a human donor with multiple sclerosis.

This rearrangement joins TRBV30 to TRBJ1-4; D uncertain. V gave up 2 bases and J gave up 0 bases, with 10 bases separating them. Germline CDR1 is GTSNPN and CDR2 is SVGIG (reference sequence). The CDR3 contains 15 residues. As DNA, the CDR3 is TGTGCCTGGAGTCCCTACGGTGCAACTAATGAAAAACTGTTTTTT. It yields the protein CAWSPYGATNEKLFF.

This clonotype has only one observation. DNA for the CDR3: TGCAGTGCTCGGACTAGCGGGGGGGCCGCAGATACGCAGTATTTT. Translation: CSARTSGGAADTQYF. The chain joins TRBV20-1 to TRBJ2-3, with 15 bases lining up with TRBD2. V dropped 5 bases and J dropped 4; count of bases not matched to a gene: 4. Germline V gene lookup returns CDR1 DFQATT and CDR2 SNEGSKA (reference sequence). The CDR3 sequence is 15 residues long.

The rearrangement joins TRBV18 to TRBJ2-1, with TRBD2 matching 13 bases. The CDR3 is 16 amino acids. After removal of 2 bases from V and 6 bases from J, the junction contained 4 bases not matched to a gene. The germline V gene has CDR1 KGHSH and CDR2 LQKENI. The CDR3 is CASSPVLAGGPNEQFF. CDR3 nucleotide sequence: TGTGCCAGCTCACCAGTACTAGCGGGAGGGCCCAATGAGCAGTTCTTC.

This clonotype has just one count. The chain carries TRBV20-1 and TRBJ1-5; no reliable D call. CDR1 is DFQATT, CDR2 SNEGSKA, per germline (reference sequence). There are 12 residues in the CDR3. V shed 6 bases and J shed 2 bases, with 8 bases lying between them. DNA of the CDR3: TGCAGTGCCCTCCGGGGCAATCAGCCCCAGCATTTT. This encodes CSALRGNQPQHF.

The chain combines TRBV29-1 with TRBJ1-1; 7 nucleotides match TRBD1. Germline V CDR1 and CDR2: SQVTM, ANQGSEA. V shed 5 bases and J 4 bases; nucleotides not matched to a gene: 7. The CDR3 is made up of 13 amino acids. The CDR3 DNA follows: TGCAGCGTTCGCCGGGACAGAGCCACTGAAGCTTTCTTT. The encoded protein is CSVRRDRATEAFF.

V usage is TRBV27 and J usage is TRBJ2-7; D remains unclear. The germline CDR1 and CDR2 sequences are MNHEY and SMNVEV (reference sequence). Trimming removed 0 bases from V and 3 bases from J, with 9 bases in between. The CDR3 has 14 amino acids. The CDR3 reads CASSLSERNYEQYF. The CDR3 DNA is TGTGCCAGCAGTTTATCGGAGAGAAACTACGAGCAGTACTTC.

This clonotype came up once. The rearrangement links TRBV7-9 to TRBJ1-1; D unclear. Germline-derived CDR1 and CDR2 are SEHNR and FQNEAQ (reference sequence). V was shortened by 1 base and J by 0 bases, with 6 bases between the two germline ends. This CDR3 has 14 amino acids. The CDR3 is CASSLDHLNTEAFF. Written as DNA, the CDR3 is TGTGCCAGCAGCTTAGATCACCTGAACACTGAAGCTTTCTTT.

This clonotype was detected once. CDR3 DNA: TGTGCCAGCAGCCAAAATCCCGGTGGGGGGGATACGCAGTATTTT. Amino acid sequence: CASSQNPGGGDTQYF. The chain links TRBV3-1 to TRBJ2-3, with D maybe TRBD2 (6 bases). This CDR3 is built from 15 residues. Germline V CDR1 and CDR2: LGHDT, YNNKEL (reference sequence). V was shortened by 2 bases and J by 6 bases, with 15 bases between the two germline ends.

The chain has TRBV7-9 and TRBJ2-5; a possible D gene is TRBD1 (6 bases). Germline CDR1 and CDR2: SEHNR and FQNEAQ (reference sequence). CDR3 length equals 15 residues. V was trimmed by 6 bases and J by 1 base, leaving 15 bases between them. DNA of the CDR3: TGTGCCAGCAGTTTCCGGGACACCATCCAAGAGACCCAGTACTTC. Its protein is CASSFRDTIQETQYF. The variable domain in full, with the rest retrieved from reference TRBV7-9 and TRBJ2-5, is DTGVSQNPRHKITKRGQNVTFRCDPISEHNRLYWYRQTLGQGPEFLTYFQNEAQLEKSRLLSDRFSAERPKGSFSTLEIQRTEQGDSAMYLCASSFRDTIQETQYFGPGTRLLVL.

The V gene is TRBV5-4, the J gene TRBJ2-7; no definite D call. CDR1 is SGHNT, CDR2 YYREEE, per germline (reference sequence). Trimming pared 0 bases from V and 1 base from J, leaving 5 bases between. The length of the CDR3 is 13 residues. CDR3 nucleotide sequence: TGTGCCAGCAGCTTGGAGGTTTCCTACGAGCAGTACTTC. It yields the protein CASSLEVSYEQYF.

The genes are TRBV20-1 and TRBJ2-3; 10 bases map to TRBD2. Germline lookup yields CDR1 DFQATT and CDR2 SNEGSKA (reference sequence). The trim removed 3 bases at V and 1 base at J, leaving 4 bases unmatched. The CDR3 has 15 amino acids. CDR3 nucleotide sequence: TGCAGTGCTAGCCCCGGGACTAGCGGCACAGATACGCAGTATTTT. Translated: CSASPGTSGTDTQYF.

This clonotype was observed once. V gene TRBV20-1 combines with J gene TRBJ2-7; 12 nucleotides line up with TRBD2. Germline CDR1 DFQATT, CDR2 SNEGSKA (reference sequence). This CDR3 contains 16 residues. V trimming: 1 base; J trimming: 2 bases; junction bases outside the gene matches: 6. CDR3 amino acids: CSARVPGLAGTYEQYF. Written as DNA, the CDR3 is TGCAGTGCTAGAGTCCCTGGACTAGCGGGAACCTACGAGCAGTACTTC.

The genes are TRBV2 and TRBJ2-7, with a possible D match to TRBD1 (5 bases). The CDR3 contains 16 residues. V shed 4 bases and J shed 1 base, with 17 bases lying between them. CDR1 is SNHLY and CDR2 is FYNNEI in the germline V gene. The CDR3 loop is CASSGLPREVSYEQYF. DNA of the CDR3: TGTGCCAGCAGTGGCTTACCCAGGGAAGTATCCTACGAGCAGTACTTC.

This chain connects TRBV5-6 to TRBJ2-1, with D possibly TRBD1 on 5 matching bases. V lost 2 bases and J lost 6, with 12 bases in between. In germline, CDR1 is SGHDT, CDR2 YYEEEE. The CDR3 loop spans 14 amino acids. CDR3 sequence reads: CASSFGHSGNEQFF. The DNA for the CDR3 is TGTGCCAGCAGCTTTGGACACTCGGGCAATGAGCAGTTCTTC.

V gene TRBV6-6 combines with J gene TRBJ2-7; D is ambiguous. Germline-derived CDR1 and CDR2 are MNHNY and SVGAGI (reference sequence). This CDR3 region has 9 residues. The V gene lost 7 bases and the J gene lost 6 bases, with 4 bases spanning the gap. CDR3 in amino acids: CASTSEQYF. CDR3 nucleotides: TGTGCCAGCACTTCCGAGCAGTACTTC.

The chain has TRBV10-3 and TRBJ1-6; 9 bases are shared with TRBD1. Per germline, CDR1 ENHRY and CDR2 SYGVKD. Trimming took 6 bases from V and 5 from J; bases not matched to a gene: 2. This CDR3 is 14 amino acids long. The CDR3 sequence is CAIRDRGNNSPLHF. For the CDR3, the DNA is TGTGCCATCAGGGACAGGGGTAATAATTCACCCCTCCACTTT.

The J gene is TRBJ2-1, the V gene TRBV18; 8 bases map to TRBD2. Unmatched junction bases numbered 7, after V lost 3 bases and J lost 15 bases. The CDR3 length is 12 residues. Germline CDR1 KGHSH, CDR2 LQKENI. CDR3 region: CASSPFSGVSFF. CDR3 sequence (DNA): TGTGCCAGCTCACCCTTTAGCGGGGTTTCGTTCTTC.

The V call is TRBV7-7, the J call TRBJ2-2; TRBD2 is a possible D gene (6 bases). CDR1 is SSHAT, CDR2 FNYEAQ, per germline (reference sequence). CDR3 length equals 16 residues. Trimming shortened V by 3 bases and J by 6 bases, and 17 bases separated the two germline ends. The CDR3 sequence is CASSFGPTTGAGELFF. The CDR3 bases are TGTGCCAGCAGCTTTGGGCCCACAACGGGGGCCGGGGAGCTGTTTTTT.

The gene calls are TRBV10-3 and TRBJ1-1, with D uncertain. CDR3 length equals 13 residues. Germline CDR1 is ENHRY and CDR2 is SYGVKD. V dropped 6 bases and J dropped 7 bases, with 15 bases sitting between them. CDR3 bases: TGTGCCATCAGAACCCGGACGGGAGGTGAAGCTTTCTTT. Protein sequence: CAIRTRTGGEAFF.

This chain links TRBV28 with TRBJ2-1, with 11 bases identical to TRBD2. The CDR3 length is 15 residues. The V gene end was trimmed by 7 bases and the J gene end by 5 bases; junction bases not matched to a gene: 7. Germline values: CDR1 MDHEN, CDR2 SYDVKM. As DNA, the CDR3 is TGTGCCAGCAACGCGCCTAGCGGGAGGCACAATGAGCAGTTCTTC. This encodes CASNAPSGRHNEQFF.

J is TRBJ2-1 and V is TRBV27, with TRBD1 matching 7 bases. Per the germline V gene, CDR1 is MNHEY and CDR2 is SMNVEV (reference sequence). This CDR3 contains 18 residues. V lost 4 bases to trimming and J lost 4 bases; unmatched junction nucleotides: 16. The CDR3 spells CASSSGQDPWGVYNEQFF. CDR3 nucleotides: TGTGCCAGCAGTTCAGGACAGGACCCTTGGGGAGTGTACAATGAGCAGTTCTTC.

The J gene is TRBJ2-3, the V gene TRBV23-1, with 9 bases lining up with TRBD2. TRBV23-1 is known as an ORF, though its function is uncertain. The CDR3 has 17 amino acids. Trimming removed 8 bases from V and 0 bases from J; junction bases left unmatched: 12. The CDR3 region has the DNA TGCGCCAGCTACTGTACAGCAGCGGGGGGTAGCACAGATACGCAGTATTTT. It translates to CASYCTAAGGSTDTQYF.

The rearrangement links TRBV23-1 to TRBJ2-7, with D possibly matching TRBD2 (5 bases). TRBV23-1 is recorded as an ORF, its role being uncertain. The ends were cut back, 11 bases at V and 6 bases at J, with 11 bases in the middle. This CDR3 is built from 10 residues. The CDR3 protein is CAPRTGEQYF. The CDR3 DNA follows: TGCGCCCCCAGGACTGGCGAGCAGTACTTC.